Detailed here is one T cell receptor (beta chain). The antigen remains unidentified. This record comes from a study of cytomegalovirus exposure and HLA in healthy donors. About the research overall: Drawn from HLA-typed donors, roughly 87 million unique TCRs were held in an early data release.

General observations from the study: In vitro checks showed that three CMV-associated chains really do target CMV antigens. Exclusion applied to some V segments, including TRBV6-2 and TRBV6-3, as they were indistinguishable.

PCR used 60 Vbeta primers and 13 Jbeta primers. Clones were sequenced by immunoSEQ multiplex PCR, and TCRdb holds only the in-frame ones, with some missing. The sample carries 140,000 to 150,000 clones, around four fifths recorded once. The CDR3 runs 12 residues. Looked up from germline, CDR1 is SGHDN and CDR2 is FVKESK. The germline V and J ends were trimmed by 4 bases and 7 bases, with 7 bases remaining between them. This rearrangement joins TRBV14 to TRBJ2-2; D unclear. This sequence originates from a male donor in good health and CMV-seronegative. What was sequenced was PBMCs. The CDR3 reads CASSPNGGELFF. The CDR3 bases are TGTGCCAGCAGCCCGAACGGCGGGGAGCTGTTTTTT. The full variable domain, completed using reference TRBV14 and TRBJ2-2, is EAGVTQFPSHSVIEKGQTVTLRCDPISGHDNLYWYRRVMGKEIKFLLHFVKESKQDESGMPNNRFLAERTGGTYSTLKVQPAELEDSGVYFCASSPNGGELFFGEGSRLTVL.